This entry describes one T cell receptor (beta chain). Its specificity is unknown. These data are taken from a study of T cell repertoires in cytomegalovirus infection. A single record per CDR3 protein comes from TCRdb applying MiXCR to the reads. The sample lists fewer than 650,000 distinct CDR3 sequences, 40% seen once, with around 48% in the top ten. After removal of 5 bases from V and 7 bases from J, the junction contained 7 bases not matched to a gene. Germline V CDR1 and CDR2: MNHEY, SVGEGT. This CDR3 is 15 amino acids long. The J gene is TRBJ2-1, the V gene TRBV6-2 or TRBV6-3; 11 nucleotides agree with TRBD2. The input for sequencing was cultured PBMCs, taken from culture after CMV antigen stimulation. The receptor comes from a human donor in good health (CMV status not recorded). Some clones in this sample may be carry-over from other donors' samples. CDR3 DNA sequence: TGTGCCAGCAGTCCCCTAGCGGGAGGAGGGAATGAGCAGTTCTTC. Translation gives CASSPLAGGGNEQFF.